These T cell receptor beta chains were read from a single sample in a study of control samples from healthy donors and cancer patients. The protocol was immunoSEQ multiplex PCR, while the TCRdb copy is restricted to in-frame clones and leaves out a portion. The sample table includes approximately 190,000 clones. The specimen sequenced was blood. The receptors originated from a woman between 25 and 40 years old in good health. CDR3s include the opening cysteine and the closing phenylalanine or tryptophan. The D gene is left open where the match is weak.

TRBJ1-1,TRBV7-9,TRBD1,TGTGCCAGCAGCTTAGGGTGGGGGACAGACACTGAAGCTTTCTTT,CASSLGWGTDTEAFF
TRBJ1-1,TRBV27,NA,TGTGCCAGCAGTTTCACCATGAACACTGAAGCTTTCTTT,CASSFTMNTEAFF
TRBJ1-6,TRBV10-3,NA,TGTGCCATCAGTGATGAGTGGGGCTCACCCCTCCACTTT,CAISDEWGSPLHF
TRBJ1-1,TRBV7-9,NA,TGTGCCAGCAGCGAAATTAGGGGACGCACTGAAGCTTTCTTT,CASSEIRGRTEAFF
TRBJ2-1,TRBV7-8,NA,TGTGCCAGCAGCTTAGGGGGTCGGTTGAATGAGCAGTTCTTC,CASSLGGRLNEQFF
TRBJ2-3,TRBV6-5,NA,TGTGCCAGCAGGCGCATGTCCCCTAGCACAGATACGCAGTATTTT,CASRRMSPSTDTQYF
TRBJ2-3,TRBV12-3/TRBV12-4,NA,TGTGCCAGCAGTTTAGAGGGGACAGATACGCAGTATTTT,CASSLEGTDTQYF
TRBJ2-3,TRBV4-2,TRBD2,TGTGCCAGCAGCCTCGGACTAGCGGGGGCCCTATCCGGCACAGATACGCAGTATTTT,CASSLGLAGALSGTDTQYF
TRBJ1-2,TRBV7-2,TRBD1,TGTGCCAGCAGCTTCGACAGGGGTAACTATGGCTACACCTTC,CASSFDRGNYGYTF
TRBJ1-1,TRBV12-3/TRBV12-4,NA,TGTGCCAGCAGCCGGACAGTTGAAGCTTTCTTT,CASSRTVEAFF
TRBJ2-1,TRBV2,TRBD2,TGTGCCAGCAGGGGGGGGTACAATGAGCAGTTCTTC,CASRGGYNEQFF
TRBJ1-1,TRBV19,NA,TGTGCCAGTAGTACAAGGACGACTTGGGGCACTGAAGCTTTCTTT,CASSTRTTWGTEAFF
TRBJ2-7,TRBV4-1,TRBD2,TGCGCCAGCAGCCAAGTGGGATATGGCGGGGGGTCCTACGAGCAGTACTTC,CASSQVGYGGGSYEQYF
TRBJ1-4,TRBV9,NA,TGTGCCAGCAGCGTAGGGGGGGCAGGAAGGGAAAAACTGTTTTTT,CASSVGGAGREKLFF
TRBJ2-7,TRBV9,TRBD2,TGTGCCAGCAGCCCCCTCGGGGGGTCCGCCTACGAGCAGTACTTC,CASSPLGGSAYEQYF
TRBJ1-1,TRBV27,NA,TGTGCCAGAGGCAGGGATGATACTGAAGCTTTCTTT,CARGRDDTEAFF
TRBJ2-5,TRBV20-1,NA,TGCAGCACGAACCATAAGGGGGGCCAGTACTTC,CSTNHKGGQYF
TRBJ1-2,TRBV5-4,TRBD1,TGTGCCAGCAGCTCCCCAGGGGGCCCCTATGGCTACACCTTC,CASSSPGGPYGYTF
TRBJ1-4,TRBV6-2/TRBV6-3,NA,TGTGCCAGCAGTTACAGCCTACCTAATGAAAAACTGTTTTTT,CASSYSLPNEKLFF
TRBJ1-6,TRBV7-8,TRBD1,TGTGCCAGCAGCTTAACGGACAGGAATTCACCCCTCCACTTT,CASSLTDRNSPLHF
TRBJ2-7,TRBV9,TRBD1,TGTGCCAGCAGCGTAGCAGGGGGCGTATACGAGCAGTACTTC,CASSVAGGVYEQYF
TRBJ1-2,TRBV5-1,TRBD1,TGCGCCAGCAGCCCGCGACAGGGGCGGGATGGCTACACCTTC,CASSPRQGRDGYTF
TRBJ1-3,TRBV4-2,TRBD1,TGTGCCAGCAGTTTCCGGGACAGGGATGGAAACACCATATATTTT,CASSFRDRDGNTIYF
TRBJ1-1,TRBV28,NA,TGTGCCAGCAGTTTAGGGGTCTACCCGACAGGGAACACTGAAGCTTTCTTT,CASSLGVYPTGNTEAFF
TRBJ1-5,TRBV28,NA,TGTGCCAGCAGTAATCAACCAGGGCAGCCCCAGCATTTT,CASSNQPGQPQHF
TRBJ1-1,TRBV6-5,NA,TGTGCCAGCAGTCGGTGGGGGGCTGAAGCTTTCTTT,CASSRWGAEAFF
TRBJ2-3,TRBV6-2/TRBV6-3,NA,TGTGCCAGCAGCCACGGGGGTACGCAGTATTTT,CASSHGGTQYF
TRBJ1-2,TRBV28,NA,TGTGCCAGCAGCGGGACTAACTATGGCTACACCTTC,CASSGTNYGYTF
TRBJ2-3,TRBV7-8,TRBD1,TGTGCCAGCAGCCAAATAGGACAGGCCACAGATACGCAGTATTTT,CASSQIGQATDTQYF
TRBJ2-1,TRBV5-1,NA,TGCGCCAGCAGCCCCGGGCATGAGCAGTTCTTC,CASSPGHEQFF
TRBJ1-1,TRBV10-2,NA,TGCGCCAGCAGTATGGGTCGCCCCGGGGAGACTGAAGCTTTCTTT,CASSMGRPGETEAFF
TRBJ2-4,TRBV18,NA,TGTGCCAGCTCACTAGTGGATTCCAAAAACATTCAGTACTTC,CASSLVDSKNIQYF
TRBJ1-6,TRBV28,TRBD1,TGTGCCAGCAGTTGGGGACAGAGGGATAATTCACCCCTCCACTTT,CASSWGQRDNSPLHF
TRBJ2-5,TRBV19,NA,TGTGCCAGTAGTATAGGCCTCCAAGAGACCCAGTACTTC,CASSIGLQETQYF
TRBJ1-2,TRBV7-8,NA,TGTGCCAGCAGCTTAGTCAGCCAGGGGTATGGCTACACCTTC,CASSLVSQGYGYTF
TRBJ1-2,TRBV7-8,TRBD1,TGTGCCAGCAGTCCGGGACAGGGGGAGGGTGGCTACACCTTC,CASSPGQGEGGYTF
TRBJ1-2,TRBV11-2,TRBD1,TGTGCCAGCAGCCCAACCGGGACAGGGAACGGCTACACCTTC,CASSPTGTGNGYTF
TRBJ1-2,TRBV28,NA,TGTGCCAGCAATCACAGGGTACCCTATGGCTACACCTTC,CASNHRVPYGYTF
TRBJ2-5,TRBV4-2,NA,TGTGCCAGCAGCCAAGGAAAGGGGGGACAAGAGACCCAGTACTTC,CASSQGKGGQETQYF
TRBJ1-3,TRBV6-6,NA,TGTGCCAGCAGCTTAGCGGTAAAAGGAAACACCATATATTTT,CASSLAVKGNTIYF
TRBJ1-4,TRBV2,NA,TGTGCCACCCAGAATGAAAAACTGTTTTTT,CATQNEKLFF